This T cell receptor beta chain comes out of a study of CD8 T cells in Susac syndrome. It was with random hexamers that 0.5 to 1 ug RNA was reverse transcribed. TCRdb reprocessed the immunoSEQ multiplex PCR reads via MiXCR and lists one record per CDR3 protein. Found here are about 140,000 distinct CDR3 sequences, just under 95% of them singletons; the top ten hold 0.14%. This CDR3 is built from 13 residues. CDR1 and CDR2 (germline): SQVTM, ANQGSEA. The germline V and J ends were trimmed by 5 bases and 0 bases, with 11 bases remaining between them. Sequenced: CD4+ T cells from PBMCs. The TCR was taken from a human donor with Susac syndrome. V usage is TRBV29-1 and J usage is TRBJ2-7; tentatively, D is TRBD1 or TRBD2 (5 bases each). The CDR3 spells CSVNRDGSYEQYF. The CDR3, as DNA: TGCAGCGTTAATCGGGACGGCTCCTACGAGCAGTACTTC.